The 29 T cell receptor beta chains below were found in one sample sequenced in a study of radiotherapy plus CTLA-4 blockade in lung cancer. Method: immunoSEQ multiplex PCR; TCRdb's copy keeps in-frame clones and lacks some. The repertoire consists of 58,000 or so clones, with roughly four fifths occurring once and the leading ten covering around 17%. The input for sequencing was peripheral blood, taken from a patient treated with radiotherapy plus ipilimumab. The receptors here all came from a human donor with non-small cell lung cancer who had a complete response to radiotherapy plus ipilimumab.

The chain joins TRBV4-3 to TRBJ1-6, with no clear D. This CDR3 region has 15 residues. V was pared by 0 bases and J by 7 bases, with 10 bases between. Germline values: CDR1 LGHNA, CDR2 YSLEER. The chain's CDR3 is CASSQDYGPNSPLHF. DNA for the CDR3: TGCGCCAGCAGCCAAGATTATGGCCCGAATTCACCCCTCCACTTT.

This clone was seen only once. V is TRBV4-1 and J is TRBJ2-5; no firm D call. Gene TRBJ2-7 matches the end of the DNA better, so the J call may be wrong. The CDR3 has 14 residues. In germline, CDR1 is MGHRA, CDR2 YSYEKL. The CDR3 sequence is CASSQLELTYEQYF. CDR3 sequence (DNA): TGCGCCAGCAGCCAATTGGAACTAACCTACGAGCAGTACTTC.

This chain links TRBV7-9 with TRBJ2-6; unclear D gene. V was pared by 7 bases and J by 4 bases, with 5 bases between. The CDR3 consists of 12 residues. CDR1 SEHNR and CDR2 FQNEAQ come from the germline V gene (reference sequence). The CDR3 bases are TGTGCCAGCACCCCGGGGGCCAACGTCCTGACTTTC. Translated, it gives CASTPGANVLTF.

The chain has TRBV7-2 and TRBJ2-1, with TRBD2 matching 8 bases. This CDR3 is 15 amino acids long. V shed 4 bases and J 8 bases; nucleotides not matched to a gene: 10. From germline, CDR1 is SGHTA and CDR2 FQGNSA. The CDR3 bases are TGTGCCAGCAGCTCCACCGGGACTAGTCTCCATGAGCAGTTCTTC. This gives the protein CASSSTGTSLHEQFF.

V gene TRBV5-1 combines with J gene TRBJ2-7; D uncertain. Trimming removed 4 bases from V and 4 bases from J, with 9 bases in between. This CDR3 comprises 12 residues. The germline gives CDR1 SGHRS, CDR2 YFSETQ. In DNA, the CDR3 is TGCGCCAGCAGCCCGGGTTGGTACGAGCAGTACTTC. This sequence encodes CASSPGWYEQYF.

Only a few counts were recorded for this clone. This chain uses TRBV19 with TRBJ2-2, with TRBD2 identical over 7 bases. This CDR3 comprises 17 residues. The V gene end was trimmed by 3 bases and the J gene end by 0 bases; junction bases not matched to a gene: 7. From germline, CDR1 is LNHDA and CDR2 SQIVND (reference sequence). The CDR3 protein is CASSMGFGGTNTGELFF. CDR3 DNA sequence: TGTGCCAGTAGTATGGGGTTCGGGGGGACGAACACCGGGGAGCTGTTTTTT.

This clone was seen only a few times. In nucleotides, the CDR3 is TGTGCCAGCAGCCACCGTCGGGAGAAAGGTGGCTACACCTTC. It translates to CASSHRREKGGYTF. The chain couples TRBV7-6 to TRBJ1-2, with unresolved D. The CDR3 spans 14 residues. Germline CDR1 SGHVS, CDR2 FNYEAQ. With 5 bases removed from V and 7 bases from J, the gap between germline ends came to 17 bases. Variable domain in full (rest from reference TRBV7-6 and TRBJ1-2): GAGVSQSPRYKVTKRGQDVALRCDPISGHVSLYWYRQALGQGPEFLTYFNYEAQQDKSGLPNDRFSAERPEGSISTLTIQRTEQRDSAMYRCASSHRREKGGYTFGSGTRLTVV.

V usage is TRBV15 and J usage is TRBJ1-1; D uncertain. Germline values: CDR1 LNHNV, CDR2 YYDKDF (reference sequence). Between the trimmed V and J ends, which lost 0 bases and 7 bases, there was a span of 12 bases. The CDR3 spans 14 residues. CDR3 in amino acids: CATSRDVSFGEAFF. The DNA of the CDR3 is TGTGCCACCAGCAGAGATGTGTCGTTCGGTGAAGCTTTCTTT. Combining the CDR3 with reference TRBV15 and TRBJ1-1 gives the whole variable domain DAMVIQNPRYQVTQFGKPVTLSCSQTLNHNVMYWYQQKSSQAPKLLFHYYDKDFNNEADTPDNFQSRRPNTSFCFLDIRSPGLGDTAMYLCATSRDVSFGEAFFGQGTRLTVV.

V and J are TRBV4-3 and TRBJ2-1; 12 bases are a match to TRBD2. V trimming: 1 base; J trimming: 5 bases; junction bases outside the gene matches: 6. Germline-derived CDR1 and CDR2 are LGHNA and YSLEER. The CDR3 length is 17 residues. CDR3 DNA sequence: TGCGCCAGCAGCCAAGGGTCGGGACTAGCGGGCGACAATGAGCAGTTCTTC. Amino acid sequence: CASSQGSGLAGDNEQFF.

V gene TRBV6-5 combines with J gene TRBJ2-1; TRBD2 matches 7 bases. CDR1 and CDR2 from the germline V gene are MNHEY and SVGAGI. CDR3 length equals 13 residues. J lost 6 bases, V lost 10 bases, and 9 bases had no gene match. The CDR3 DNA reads TGTGCCAACGTCTCCCAGCGGGGCAATGAGCAGTTCTTC. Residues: CANVSQRGNEQFF.

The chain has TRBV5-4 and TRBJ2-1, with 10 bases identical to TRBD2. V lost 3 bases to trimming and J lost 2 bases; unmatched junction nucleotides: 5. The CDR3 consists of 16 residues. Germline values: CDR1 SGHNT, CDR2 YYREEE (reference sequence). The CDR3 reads CASSSSGSRAYNEQFF. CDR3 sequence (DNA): TGTGCCAGCAGCTCTAGCGGGAGCCGTGCCTACAATGAGCAGTTCTTC.

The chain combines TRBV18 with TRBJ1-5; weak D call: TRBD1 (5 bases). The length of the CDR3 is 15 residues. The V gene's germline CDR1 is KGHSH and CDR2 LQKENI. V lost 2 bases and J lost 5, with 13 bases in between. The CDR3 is CASSPSFPRDQPQHF. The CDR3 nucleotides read TGTGCCAGCTCACCATCATTCCCCAGGGATCAGCCCCAGCATTTT.

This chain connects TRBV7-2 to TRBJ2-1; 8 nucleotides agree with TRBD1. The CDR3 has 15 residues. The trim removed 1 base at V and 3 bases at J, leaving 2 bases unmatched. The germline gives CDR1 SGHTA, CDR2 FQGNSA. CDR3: CASSLGGTGYNEQFF. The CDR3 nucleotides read TGTGCCAGCAGCTTAGGGGGGACAGGCTACAATGAGCAGTTCTTC.

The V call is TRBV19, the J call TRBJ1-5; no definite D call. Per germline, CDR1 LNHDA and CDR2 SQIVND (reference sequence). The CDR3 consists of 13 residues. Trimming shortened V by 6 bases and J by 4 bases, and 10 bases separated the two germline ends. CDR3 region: CASRKEMNQPQHF. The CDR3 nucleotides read TGTGCCAGTAGGAAGGAGATGAATCAGCCCCAGCATTTT.

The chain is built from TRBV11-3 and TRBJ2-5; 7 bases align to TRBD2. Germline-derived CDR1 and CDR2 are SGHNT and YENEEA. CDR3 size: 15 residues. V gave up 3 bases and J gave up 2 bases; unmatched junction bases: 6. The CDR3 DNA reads TGTGCCAGCAGCTTGGAGGCGCGGGGGCAAGAGACCCAGTACTTC. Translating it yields CASSLEARGQETQYF.

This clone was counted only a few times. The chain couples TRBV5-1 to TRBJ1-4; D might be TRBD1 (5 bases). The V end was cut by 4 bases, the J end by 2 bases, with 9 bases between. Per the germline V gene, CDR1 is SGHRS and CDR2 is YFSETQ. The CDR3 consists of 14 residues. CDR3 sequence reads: CASSLEGTNEKLFF. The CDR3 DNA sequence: TGCGCCAGCAGCCTGGAGGGGACTAATGAAAAACTGTTTTTT.

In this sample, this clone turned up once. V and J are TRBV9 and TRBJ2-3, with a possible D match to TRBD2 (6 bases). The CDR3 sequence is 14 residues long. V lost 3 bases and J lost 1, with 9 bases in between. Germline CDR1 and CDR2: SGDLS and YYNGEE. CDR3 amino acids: CASSGGGGTDTQYF. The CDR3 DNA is TGTGCCAGCAGCGGAGGAGGGGGCACAGATACGCAGTATTTT. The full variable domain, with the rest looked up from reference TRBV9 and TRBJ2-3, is DSGVTQTPKHLITATGQRVTLRCSPRSGDLSVYWYQQSLDQGLQFLIQYYNGEERAKGNILERFSAQQFPDLHSELNLSSLELGDSALYFCASSGGGGTDTQYFGPGTRLTVL.

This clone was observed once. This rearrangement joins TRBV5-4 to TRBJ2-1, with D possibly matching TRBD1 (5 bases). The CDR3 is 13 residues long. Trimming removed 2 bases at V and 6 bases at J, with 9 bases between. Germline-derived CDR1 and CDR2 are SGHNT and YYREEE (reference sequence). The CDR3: CASSLVGANEQFF. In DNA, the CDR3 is TGTGCCAGCAGCTTAGTTGGGGCCAATGAGCAGTTCTTC.

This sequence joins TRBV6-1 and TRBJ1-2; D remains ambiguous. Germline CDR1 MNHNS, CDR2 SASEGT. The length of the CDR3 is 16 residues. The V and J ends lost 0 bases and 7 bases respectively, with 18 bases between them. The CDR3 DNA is TGTGCCAGCAGTGAAGCTGGTTCCAGGCCTATGAGTGGCTACACCTTC. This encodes CASSEAGSRPMSGYTF.

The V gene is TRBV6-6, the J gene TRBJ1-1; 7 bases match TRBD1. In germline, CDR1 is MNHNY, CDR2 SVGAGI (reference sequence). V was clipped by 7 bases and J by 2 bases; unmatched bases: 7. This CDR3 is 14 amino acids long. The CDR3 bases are TGTGCCAGCACATACAGGGGACCAAACACTGAAGCTTTCTTT. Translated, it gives CASTYRGPNTEAFF.

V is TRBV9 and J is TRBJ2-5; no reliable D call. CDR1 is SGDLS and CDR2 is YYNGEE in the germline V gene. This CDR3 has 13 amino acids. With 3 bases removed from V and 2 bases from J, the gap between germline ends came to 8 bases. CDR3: CASSGGFQETQYF. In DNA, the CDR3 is TGTGCCAGCAGCGGCGGATTTCAAGAGACCCAGTACTTC.

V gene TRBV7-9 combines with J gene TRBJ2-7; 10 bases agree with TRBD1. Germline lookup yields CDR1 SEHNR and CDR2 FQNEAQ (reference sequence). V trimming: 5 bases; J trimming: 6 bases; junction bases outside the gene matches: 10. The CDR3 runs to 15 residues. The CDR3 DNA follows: TGTGCCAGCAGCCCTGGGACAGGGGTAAAAGGCGAGCAGTACTTC. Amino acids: CASSPGTGVKGEQYF.

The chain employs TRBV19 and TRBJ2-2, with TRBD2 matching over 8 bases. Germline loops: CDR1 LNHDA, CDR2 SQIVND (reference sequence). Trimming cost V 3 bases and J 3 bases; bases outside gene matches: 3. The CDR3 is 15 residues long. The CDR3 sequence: CASSIRGGHTGELFF. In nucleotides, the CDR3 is TGTGCCAGTAGTATTCGGGGGGGCCACACCGGGGAGCTGTTTTTT.

The CDR3 region has the DNA TGTGCCAGCAGTTATGCGGGGGCGGGGGAGCAGTACTTC. Its protein product is CASSYAGAGEQYF. This chain links TRBV2 with TRBJ2-7, with TRBD2 as a possible D gene (7 bases). This CDR3 comprises 13 residues. Trimming removed 5 bases from V and 7 bases from J, with 15 bases in between. The germline CDR1 and CDR2 sequences are SNHLY and FYNNEI.

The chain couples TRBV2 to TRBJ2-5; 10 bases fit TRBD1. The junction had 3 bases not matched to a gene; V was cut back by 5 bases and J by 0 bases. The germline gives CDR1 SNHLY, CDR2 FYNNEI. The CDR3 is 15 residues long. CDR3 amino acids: CASSRDRGDQETQYF. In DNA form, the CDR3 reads TGTGCCAGCAGTCGGGACAGGGGAGACCAAGAGACCCAGTACTTC.

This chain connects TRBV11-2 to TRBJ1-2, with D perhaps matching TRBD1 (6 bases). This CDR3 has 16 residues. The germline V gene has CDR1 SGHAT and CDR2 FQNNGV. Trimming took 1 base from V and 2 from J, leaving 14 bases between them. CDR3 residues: CASSLGGGPKNYGYTF. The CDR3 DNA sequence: TGTGCCAGCAGCTTAGGCGGGGGGCCGAAAAACTATGGCTACACCTTC.

The CDR3 protein is CASSSSPDRRGHGYTF. DNA of the CDR3: TGTGCCAGCAGCTCGTCCCCGGACAGGCGAGGGCATGGCTACACCTTC. This chain joins TRBV7-2 and TRBJ1-2, with 7 positions matching TRBD1. This CDR3 spans 16 amino acids. With 4 bases clipped from V and 6 bases from J, the junction kept 14 bases outside the gene matches. CDR1 is SGHTA and CDR2 is FQGNSA in the germline V gene.

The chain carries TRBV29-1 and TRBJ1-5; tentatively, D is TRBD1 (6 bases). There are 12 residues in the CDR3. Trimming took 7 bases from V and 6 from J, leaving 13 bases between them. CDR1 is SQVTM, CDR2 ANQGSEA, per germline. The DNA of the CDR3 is TGCAGCGCCGCAGGGGAAGGTCAGCCCCAGCATTTT. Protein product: CSAAGEGQPQHF.

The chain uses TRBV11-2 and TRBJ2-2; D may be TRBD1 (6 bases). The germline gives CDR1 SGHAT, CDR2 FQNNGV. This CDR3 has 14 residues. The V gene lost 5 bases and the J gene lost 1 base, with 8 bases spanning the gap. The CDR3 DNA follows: TGTGCCAGCAGCCGCAGGGGGAACACCGGGGAGCTGTTTTTT. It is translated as CASSRRGNTGELFF.